Many counts were recorded for the clone carrying this TCR beta chain. Germline V lookup: CDR1 MNHEY, CDR2 SMNVEV (reference sequence). V was pared by 7 bases and J by 8 bases, with 17 bases of the junction left unmatched. The CDR3 is made up of 17 amino acids. Pregnant or lactating patients were excluded, as were those with uncontrolled infection or other autoimmune disease. Diagnosing involved the use of clinical symptoms, serum thyroxine and TRAb, thyroid ultrasound and orbital computed tomography. TCR beta CDR3 region amplification was performed from RNA transcripts. The TCR CDR3 was amplified in a first-round RT-PCR using the HTBI primer set. A single record per CDR3 protein comes from TCRdb applying MiXCR to the multiplex PCR reads. The sample lists some 200,000 distinct CDR3 sequences; approximately 17% were seen once. This entry comes from a study of T cells in Graves' hyperthyroidism and ophthalmopathy.

The sequenced sample was blood. The chain has TRBV27 and TRBJ2-1; 10 bases line up with TRBD2. This TCR was sampled from a man aged 50 to 60 with Graves' hyperthyroidism. As DNA, the CDR3 is TGTGCCAGCACTCTCTGGGCTAGCGGGAGATTACGGGATGAGCAGTTCTTC. Translated, it gives CASTLWASGRLRDEQFF.